This T cell receptor beta chain was sequenced during a study of control samples from healthy donors and cancer patients. Using immunoSEQ multiplex PCR, the repertoire was profiled, and TCRdb retains in-frame clones only, with some absent. The sample holds 150,000 to 200,000 clones, over 85% seen once. The sample was blood. This TCR was sampled from a woman in her 40s in good health.

CDR3 sequence: CASSSALPGRRREQYF. CDR3 sequence (DNA): TGTGCCAGCAGTTCGGCACTTCCGGGCCGTAGGCGGGAGCAGTACTTC. The chain has TRBV6-2 or TRBV6-3 and TRBJ2-7; D is undetermined. This CDR3 has 16 amino acids. V lost 4 bases and J lost 7, with 23 bases in between. Germline V lookup: CDR1 MNHEY, CDR2 SVGEGT.